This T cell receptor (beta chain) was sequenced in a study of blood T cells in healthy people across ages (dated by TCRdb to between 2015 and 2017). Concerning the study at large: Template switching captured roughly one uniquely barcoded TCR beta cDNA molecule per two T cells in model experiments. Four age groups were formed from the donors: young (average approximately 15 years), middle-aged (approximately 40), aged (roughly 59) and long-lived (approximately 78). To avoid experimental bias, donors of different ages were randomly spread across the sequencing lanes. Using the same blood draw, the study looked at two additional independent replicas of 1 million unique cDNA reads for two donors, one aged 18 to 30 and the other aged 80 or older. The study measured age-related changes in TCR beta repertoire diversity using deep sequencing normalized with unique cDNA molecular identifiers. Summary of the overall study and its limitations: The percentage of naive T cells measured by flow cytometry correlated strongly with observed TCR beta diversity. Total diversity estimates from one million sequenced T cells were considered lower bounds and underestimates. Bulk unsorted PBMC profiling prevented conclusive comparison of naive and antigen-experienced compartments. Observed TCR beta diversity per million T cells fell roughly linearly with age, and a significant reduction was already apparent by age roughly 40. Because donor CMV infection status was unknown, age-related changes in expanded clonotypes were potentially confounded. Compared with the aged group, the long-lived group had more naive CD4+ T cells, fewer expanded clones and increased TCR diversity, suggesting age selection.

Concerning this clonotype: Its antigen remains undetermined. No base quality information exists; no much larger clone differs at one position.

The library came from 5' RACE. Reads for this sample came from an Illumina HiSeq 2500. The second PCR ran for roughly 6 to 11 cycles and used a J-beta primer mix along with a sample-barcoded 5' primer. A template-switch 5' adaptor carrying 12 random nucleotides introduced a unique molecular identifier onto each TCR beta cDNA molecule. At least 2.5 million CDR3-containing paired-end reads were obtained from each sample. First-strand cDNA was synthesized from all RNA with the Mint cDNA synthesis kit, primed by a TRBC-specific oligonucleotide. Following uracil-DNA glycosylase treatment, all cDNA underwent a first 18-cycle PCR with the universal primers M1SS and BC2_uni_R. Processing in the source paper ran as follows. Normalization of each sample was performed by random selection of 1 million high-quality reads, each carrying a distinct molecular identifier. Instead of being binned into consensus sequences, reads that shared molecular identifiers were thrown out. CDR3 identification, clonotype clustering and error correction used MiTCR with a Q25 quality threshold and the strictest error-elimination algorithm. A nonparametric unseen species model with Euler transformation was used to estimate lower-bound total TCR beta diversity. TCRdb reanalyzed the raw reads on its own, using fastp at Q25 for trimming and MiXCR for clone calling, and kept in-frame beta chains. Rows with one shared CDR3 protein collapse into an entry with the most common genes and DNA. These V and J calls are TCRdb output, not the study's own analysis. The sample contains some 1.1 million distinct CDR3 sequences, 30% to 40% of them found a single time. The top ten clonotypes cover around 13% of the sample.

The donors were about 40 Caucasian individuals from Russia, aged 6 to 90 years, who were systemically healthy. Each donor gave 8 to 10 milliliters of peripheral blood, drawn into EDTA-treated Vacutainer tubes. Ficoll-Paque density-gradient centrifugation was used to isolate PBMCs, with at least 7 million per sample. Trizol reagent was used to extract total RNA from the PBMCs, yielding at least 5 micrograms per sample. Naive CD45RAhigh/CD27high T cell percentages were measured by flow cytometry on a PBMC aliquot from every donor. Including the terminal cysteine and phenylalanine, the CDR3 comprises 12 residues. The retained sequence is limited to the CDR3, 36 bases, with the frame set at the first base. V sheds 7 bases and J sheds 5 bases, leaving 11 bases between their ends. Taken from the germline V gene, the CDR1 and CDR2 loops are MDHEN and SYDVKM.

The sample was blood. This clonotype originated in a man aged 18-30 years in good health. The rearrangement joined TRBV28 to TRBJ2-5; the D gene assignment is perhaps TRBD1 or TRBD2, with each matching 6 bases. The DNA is TGTGCCAGCAAGACAGGAGGGGAGACCCAGTACTTC. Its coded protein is CASKTGGETQYF.